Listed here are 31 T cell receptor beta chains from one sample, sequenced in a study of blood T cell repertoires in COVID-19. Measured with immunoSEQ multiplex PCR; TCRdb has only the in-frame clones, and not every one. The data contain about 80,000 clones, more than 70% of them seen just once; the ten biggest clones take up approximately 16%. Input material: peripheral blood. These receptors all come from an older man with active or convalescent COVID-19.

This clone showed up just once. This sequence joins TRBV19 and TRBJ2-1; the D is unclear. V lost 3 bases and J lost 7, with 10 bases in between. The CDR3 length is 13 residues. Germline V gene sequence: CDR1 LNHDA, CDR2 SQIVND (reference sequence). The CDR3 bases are TGTGCCAGTAGTATTTATCCCGGGAATGAGCAGTTCTTC. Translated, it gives CASSIYPGNEQFF.

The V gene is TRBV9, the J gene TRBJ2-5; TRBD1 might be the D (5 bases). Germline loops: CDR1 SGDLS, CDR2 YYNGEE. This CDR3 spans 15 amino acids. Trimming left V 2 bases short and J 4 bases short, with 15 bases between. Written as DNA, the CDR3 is TGTGCCAGCAGCGTGACAGTTGGGGATAGAGAGACCCAGTACTTC. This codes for CASSVTVGDRETQYF.

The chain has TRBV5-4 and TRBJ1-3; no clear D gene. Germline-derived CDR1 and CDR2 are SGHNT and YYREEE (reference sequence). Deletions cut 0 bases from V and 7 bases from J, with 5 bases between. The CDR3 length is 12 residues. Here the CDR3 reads CASSLDQNTIYF. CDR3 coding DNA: TGTGCCAGCAGCTTGGATCAGAACACCATATATTTT.

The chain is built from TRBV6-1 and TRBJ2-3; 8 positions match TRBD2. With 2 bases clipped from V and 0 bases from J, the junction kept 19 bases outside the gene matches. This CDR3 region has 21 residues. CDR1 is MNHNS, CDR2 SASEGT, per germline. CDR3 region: CASSETTKRGWSPTSTDTQYF. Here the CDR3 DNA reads TGTGCCAGCAGTGAAACAACCAAGCGGGGGTGGTCCCCGACTAGCACAGATACGCAGTATTTT.

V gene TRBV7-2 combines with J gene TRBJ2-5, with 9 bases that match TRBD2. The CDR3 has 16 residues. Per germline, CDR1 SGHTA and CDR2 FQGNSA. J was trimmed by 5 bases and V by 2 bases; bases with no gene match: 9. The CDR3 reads CASSLFGGGARETQYF. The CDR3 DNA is TGTGCCAGCAGCTTATTTGGCGGGGGGGCCCGGGAGACCCAGTACTTC.

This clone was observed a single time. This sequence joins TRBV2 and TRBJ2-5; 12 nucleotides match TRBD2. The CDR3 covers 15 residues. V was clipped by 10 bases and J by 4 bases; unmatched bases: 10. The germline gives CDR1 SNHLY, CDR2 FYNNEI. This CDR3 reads CATTSSGGARETQYF. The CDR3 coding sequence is TGTGCCACAACTTCTAGCGGGGGGGCACGAGAGACCCAGTACTTC.

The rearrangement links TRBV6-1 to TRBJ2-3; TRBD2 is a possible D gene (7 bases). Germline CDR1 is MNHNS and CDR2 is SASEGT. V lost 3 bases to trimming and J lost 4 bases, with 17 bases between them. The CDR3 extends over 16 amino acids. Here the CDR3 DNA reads TGTGCCAGCAGTGACGGGGGGCCCCCGCCCGCAGATACGCAGTATTTT. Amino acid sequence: CASSDGGPPPADTQYF.

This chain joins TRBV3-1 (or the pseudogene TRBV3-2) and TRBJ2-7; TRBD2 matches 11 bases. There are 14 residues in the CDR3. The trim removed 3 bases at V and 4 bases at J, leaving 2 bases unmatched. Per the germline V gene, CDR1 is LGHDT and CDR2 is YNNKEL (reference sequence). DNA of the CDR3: TGTGCCAGCAGCCATACTAGCGGGGGTTACGAGCAGTACTTC. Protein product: CASSHTSGGYEQYF.

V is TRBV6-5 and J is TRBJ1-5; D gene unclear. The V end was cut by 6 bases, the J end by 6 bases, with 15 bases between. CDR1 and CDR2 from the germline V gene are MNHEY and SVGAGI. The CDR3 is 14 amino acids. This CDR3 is CASRGMGSIQPQHF. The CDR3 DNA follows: TGTGCCAGCAGAGGTATGGGGAGTATTCAGCCCCAGCATTTT.

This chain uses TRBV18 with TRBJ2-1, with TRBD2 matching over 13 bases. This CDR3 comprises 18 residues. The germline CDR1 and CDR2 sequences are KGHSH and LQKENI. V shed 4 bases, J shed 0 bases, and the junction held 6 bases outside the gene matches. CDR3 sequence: CASSQTSGGAGSYNEQFF. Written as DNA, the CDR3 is TGTGCCAGCTCACAAACTAGCGGGGGGGCAGGCTCCTACAATGAGCAGTTCTTC.

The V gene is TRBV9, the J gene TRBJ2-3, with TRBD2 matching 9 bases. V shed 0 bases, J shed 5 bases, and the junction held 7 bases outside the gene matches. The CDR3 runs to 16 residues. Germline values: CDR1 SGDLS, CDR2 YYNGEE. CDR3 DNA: TGTGCCAGCAGCGTAGCTAGCGGGACATGGGGAGATACGCAGTATTTT. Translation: CASSVASGTWGDTQYF.

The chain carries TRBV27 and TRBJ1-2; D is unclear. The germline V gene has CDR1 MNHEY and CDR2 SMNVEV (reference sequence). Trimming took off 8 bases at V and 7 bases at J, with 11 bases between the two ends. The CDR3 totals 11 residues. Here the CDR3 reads CASAKESGYTF. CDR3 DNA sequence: TGTGCCAGCGCAAAAGAGAGTGGCTACACCTTC.

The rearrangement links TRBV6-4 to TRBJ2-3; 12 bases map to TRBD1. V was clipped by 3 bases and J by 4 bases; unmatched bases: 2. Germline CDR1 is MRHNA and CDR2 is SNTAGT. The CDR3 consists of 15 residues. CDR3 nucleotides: TGTGCCAGCAGTGAGGGGACAGGGGGCGCAGATACGCAGTATTTT. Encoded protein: CASSEGTGGADTQYF.

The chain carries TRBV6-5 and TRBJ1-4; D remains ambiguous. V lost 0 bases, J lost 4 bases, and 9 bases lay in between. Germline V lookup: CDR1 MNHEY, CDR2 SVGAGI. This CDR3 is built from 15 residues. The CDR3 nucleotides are TGTGCCAGCAGTTACTCCGTTGGACTTAATGAAAAACTGTTTTTT. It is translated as CASSYSVGLNEKLFF.

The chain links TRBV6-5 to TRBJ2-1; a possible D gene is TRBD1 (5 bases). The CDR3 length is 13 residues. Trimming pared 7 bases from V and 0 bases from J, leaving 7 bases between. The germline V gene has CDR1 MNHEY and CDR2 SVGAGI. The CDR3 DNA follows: TGTGCCAGCATCGACAGCTCCTACAATGAGCAGTTCTTC. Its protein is CASIDSSYNEQFF.

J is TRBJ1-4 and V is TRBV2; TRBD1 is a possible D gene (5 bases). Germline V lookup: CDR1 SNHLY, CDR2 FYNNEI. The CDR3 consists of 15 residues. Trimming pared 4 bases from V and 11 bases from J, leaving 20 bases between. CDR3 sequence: CASSVVGGGTGKLFF. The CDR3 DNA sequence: TGTGCCAGCAGTGTTGTCGGGGGAGGGACGGGGAAACTGTTTTTT.

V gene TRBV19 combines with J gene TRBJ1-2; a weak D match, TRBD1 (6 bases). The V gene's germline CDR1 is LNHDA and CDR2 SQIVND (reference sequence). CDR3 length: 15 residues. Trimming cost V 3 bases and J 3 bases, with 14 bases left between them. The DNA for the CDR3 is TGTGCCAGTAGTATTGGGGGGGGCGCAGACTATGGCTACACCTTC. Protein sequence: CASSIGGGADYGYTF.

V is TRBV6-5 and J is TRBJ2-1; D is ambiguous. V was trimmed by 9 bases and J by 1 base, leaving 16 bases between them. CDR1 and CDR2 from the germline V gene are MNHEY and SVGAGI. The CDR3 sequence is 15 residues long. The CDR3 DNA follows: TGTGCCAGTTACCAGTCGGCAGGATCCTACAATGAGCAGTTCTTC. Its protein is CASYQSAGSYNEQFF.

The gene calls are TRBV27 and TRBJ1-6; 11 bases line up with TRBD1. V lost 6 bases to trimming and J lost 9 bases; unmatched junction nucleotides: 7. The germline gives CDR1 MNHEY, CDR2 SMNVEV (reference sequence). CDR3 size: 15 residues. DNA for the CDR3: TGTGCCAGCAGAACCTCCGGGACAGGGGGTTCACCCCTCCACTTT. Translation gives CASRTSGTGGSPLHF.

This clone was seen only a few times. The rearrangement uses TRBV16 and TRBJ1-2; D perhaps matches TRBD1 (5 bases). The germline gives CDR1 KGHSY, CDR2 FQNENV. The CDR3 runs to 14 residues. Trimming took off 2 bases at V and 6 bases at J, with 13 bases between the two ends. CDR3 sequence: CASSQRGGVDGYTF. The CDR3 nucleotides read TGTGCCAGCAGCCAACGCGGGGGTGTGGATGGCTACACCTTC.

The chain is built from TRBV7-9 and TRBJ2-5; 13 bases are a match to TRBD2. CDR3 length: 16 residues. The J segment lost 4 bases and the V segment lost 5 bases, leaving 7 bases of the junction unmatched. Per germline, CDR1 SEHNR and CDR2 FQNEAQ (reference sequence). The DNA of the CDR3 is TGTGCCAGCAGCCCGACAACTAGCGGGGGGGCAGAGACCCAGTACTTC. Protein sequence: CASSPTTSGGAETQYF.

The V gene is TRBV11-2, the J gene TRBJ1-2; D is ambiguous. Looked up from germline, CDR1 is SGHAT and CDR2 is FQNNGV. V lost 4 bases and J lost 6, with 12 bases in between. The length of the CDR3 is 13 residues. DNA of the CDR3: TGTGCCAGCAGCTCCTCGGCGGGGAATGGCTACACCTTC. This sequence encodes CASSSSAGNGYTF.

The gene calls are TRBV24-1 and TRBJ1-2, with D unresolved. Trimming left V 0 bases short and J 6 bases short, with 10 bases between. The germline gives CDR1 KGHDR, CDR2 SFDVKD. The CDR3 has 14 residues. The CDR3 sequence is CATSDLGQRDGYTF. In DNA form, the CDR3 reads TGTGCCACCAGTGATTTGGGGCAGCGGGATGGCTACACCTTC.

The CDR3 is CASSWTSGGYEQYF. The CDR3 DNA reads TGTGCCAGCAGTTGGACTAGCGGGGGTTACGAGCAGTACTTC. The V and J genes are TRBV6-5 and TRBJ2-7, with TRBD2 identical over 13 bases. V gave up 4 bases and J gave up 4 bases; unmatched junction bases: 1. The CDR3 covers 14 residues. From germline, CDR1 is MNHEY and CDR2 SVGAGI.

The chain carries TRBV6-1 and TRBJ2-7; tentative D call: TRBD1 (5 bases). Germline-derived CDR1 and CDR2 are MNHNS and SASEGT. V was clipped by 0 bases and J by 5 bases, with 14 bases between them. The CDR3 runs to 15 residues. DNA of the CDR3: TGTGCCAGCAGTGAAGCGGGGCTCTTTAGCCACGAGCAGTACTTC. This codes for CASSEAGLFSHEQYF.

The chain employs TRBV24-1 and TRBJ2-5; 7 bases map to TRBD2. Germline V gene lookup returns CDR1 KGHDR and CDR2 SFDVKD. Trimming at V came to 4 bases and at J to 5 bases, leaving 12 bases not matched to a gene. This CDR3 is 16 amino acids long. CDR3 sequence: CATSDPWRGGRETQYF. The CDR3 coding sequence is TGTGCCACCAGTGACCCCTGGCGGGGAGGGAGGGAGACCCAGTACTTC.

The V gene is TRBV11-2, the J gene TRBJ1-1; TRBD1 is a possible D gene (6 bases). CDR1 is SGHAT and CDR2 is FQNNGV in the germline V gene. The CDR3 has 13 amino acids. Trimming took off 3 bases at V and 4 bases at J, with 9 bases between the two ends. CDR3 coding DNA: TGTGCCAGCAGCTTGACAGGTTTCACTGAAGCTTTCTTT. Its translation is CASSLTGFTEAFF.

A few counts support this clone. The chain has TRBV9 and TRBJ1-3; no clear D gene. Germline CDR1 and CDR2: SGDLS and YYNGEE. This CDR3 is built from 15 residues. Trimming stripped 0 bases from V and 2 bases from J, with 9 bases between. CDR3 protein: CASSVGGSTGNTIYF. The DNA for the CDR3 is TGTGCCAGCAGCGTAGGCGGCAGCACTGGAAACACCATATATTTT. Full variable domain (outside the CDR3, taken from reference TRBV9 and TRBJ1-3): DSGVTQTPKHLITATGQRVTLRCSPRSGDLSVYWYQQSLDQGLQFLIQYYNGEERAKGNILERFSAQQFPDLHSELNLSSLELGDSALYFCASSVGGSTGNTIYFGEGSWLTVV.

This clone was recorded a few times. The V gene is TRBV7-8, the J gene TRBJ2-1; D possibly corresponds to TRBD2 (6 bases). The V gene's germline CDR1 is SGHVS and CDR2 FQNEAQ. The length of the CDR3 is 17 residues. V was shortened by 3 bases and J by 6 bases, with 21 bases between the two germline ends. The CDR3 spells CASSFTVTPGLLNEQFF. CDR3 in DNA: TGTGCCAGCAGCTTCACCGTAACTCCGGGACTCCTCAATGAGCAGTTCTTC.

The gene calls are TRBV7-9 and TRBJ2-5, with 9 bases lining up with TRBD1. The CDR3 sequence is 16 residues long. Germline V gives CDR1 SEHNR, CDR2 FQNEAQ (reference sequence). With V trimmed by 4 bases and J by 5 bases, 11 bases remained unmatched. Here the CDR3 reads CASSSSPGQGAETQYF. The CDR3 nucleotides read TGTGCCAGCAGCTCGTCACCGGGACAGGGTGCGGAGACCCAGTACTTC.

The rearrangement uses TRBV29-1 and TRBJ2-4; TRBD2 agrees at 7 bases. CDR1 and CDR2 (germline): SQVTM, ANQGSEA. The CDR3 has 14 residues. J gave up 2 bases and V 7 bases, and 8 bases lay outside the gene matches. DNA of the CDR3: TGCAGCGCCGGGCGGGAGCACACCAAAAACATTCAGTACTTC. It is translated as CSAGREHTKNIQYF. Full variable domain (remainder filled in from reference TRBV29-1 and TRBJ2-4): SAVISQKPSRDICQRGTSLTIQCQVDSQVTMMFWYRQQPGQSLTLIATANQGSEATYESGFVIDKFPISRPNLTFSTLTVSNMSPEDSSIYLCSAGREHTKNIQYFGAGTRLSVL.